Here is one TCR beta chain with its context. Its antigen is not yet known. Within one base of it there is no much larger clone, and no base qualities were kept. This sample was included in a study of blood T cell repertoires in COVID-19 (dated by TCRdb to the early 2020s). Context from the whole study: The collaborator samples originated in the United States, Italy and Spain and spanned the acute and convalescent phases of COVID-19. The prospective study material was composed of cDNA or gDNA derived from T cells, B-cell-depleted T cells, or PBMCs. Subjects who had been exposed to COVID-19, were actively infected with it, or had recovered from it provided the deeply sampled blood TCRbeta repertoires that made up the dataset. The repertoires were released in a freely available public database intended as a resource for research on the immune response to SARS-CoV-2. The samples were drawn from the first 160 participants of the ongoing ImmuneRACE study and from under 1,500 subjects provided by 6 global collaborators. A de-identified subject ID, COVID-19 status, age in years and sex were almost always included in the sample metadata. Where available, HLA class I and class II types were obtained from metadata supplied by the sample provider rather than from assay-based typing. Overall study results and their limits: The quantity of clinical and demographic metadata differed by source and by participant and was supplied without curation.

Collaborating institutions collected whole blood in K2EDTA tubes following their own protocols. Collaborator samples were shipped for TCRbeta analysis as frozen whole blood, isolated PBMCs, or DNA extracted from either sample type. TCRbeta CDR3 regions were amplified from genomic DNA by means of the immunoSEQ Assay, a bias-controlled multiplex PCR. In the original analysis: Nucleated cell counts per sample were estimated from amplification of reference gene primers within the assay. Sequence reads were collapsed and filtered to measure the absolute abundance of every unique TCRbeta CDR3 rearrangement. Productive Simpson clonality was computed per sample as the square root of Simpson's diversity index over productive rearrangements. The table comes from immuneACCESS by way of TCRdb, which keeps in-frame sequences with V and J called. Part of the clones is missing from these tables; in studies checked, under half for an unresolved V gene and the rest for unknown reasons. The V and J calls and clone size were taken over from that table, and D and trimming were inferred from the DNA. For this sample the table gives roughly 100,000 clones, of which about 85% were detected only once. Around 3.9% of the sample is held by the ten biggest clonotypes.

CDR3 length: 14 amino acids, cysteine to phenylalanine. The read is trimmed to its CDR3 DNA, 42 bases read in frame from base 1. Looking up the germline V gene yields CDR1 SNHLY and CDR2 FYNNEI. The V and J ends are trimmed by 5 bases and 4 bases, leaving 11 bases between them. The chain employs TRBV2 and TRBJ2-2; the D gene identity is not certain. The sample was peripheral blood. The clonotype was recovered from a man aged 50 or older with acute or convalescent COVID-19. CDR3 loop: CASSIIRSTGELFF. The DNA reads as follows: TGTGCCAGCAGTATTATAAGGAGCACCGGGGAGCTGTTTTTT.